This TCR beta chain comes out of a study of cytomegalovirus exposure and HLA in healthy donors. Study-level points and caveats: Among the sequence variants, a highly shared cluster was likely an artifact of sequencing. Donors belonging to an Asian-associated ancestry cluster reportedly showed fewer N-insertions in productive TCRs than the 666-donor mean, according to what a later analysis found. It emerged from a later analysis that several of the most significant clusters appeared to be linked to common viral pathogens. Follow-up analysis later connected one missense variant in DCLRE1C with trimming of TCR beta V- and J-genes.

Researchers ran the PCR with 60 Vbeta and 13 Jbeta primers. Assay: immunoSEQ multiplex PCR; the TCRdb copy retains only in-frame clones and omits some. Of more than 95,000 clones listed, about three quarters were seen once; the top ten hold approximately 3.5%. This CDR3 has 13 residues. CDR1 and CDR2 from the germline V gene are SNHLY and FYNNEI. Deletions cut 11 bases from V and 4 bases from J, with 16 bases between. With regard to this clone: The antigen is not known.

This TCR came from a man aged 25-45 years in good health and CMV-seronegative. The chain links TRBV2 to TRBJ2-3, with D tentatively TRBD2 (6 bases). Sequenced material: PBMCs. CDR3 sequence reads: CAVDVGGADTQYF. CDR3 sequence (DNA): TGTGCCGTCGACGTGGGGGGAGCAGATACGCAGTATTTT.